Below are 21 T cell receptor beta chains sequenced from a single sample in a study of blood T cell repertoires in COVID-19. Clones were read by immunoSEQ multiplex PCR, and TCRdb kept only the in-frame ones, dropping some. The sample includes some 340,000 clones, roughly 90% of them seen just once. Material: PBMCs or T cells enriched from blood (not recorded which). The receptors originated from a woman in her thirties who had been exposed to COVID-19.

The chain recombines TRBV19 with TRBJ2-1, with 9 bases matching TRBD1. Germline CDR1 is LNHDA and CDR2 is SQIVND (reference sequence). The CDR3 runs to 15 residues. J gave up 9 bases and V 4 bases, and 10 bases lay outside the gene matches. The CDR3 is CASSTGTGISREQFF. Written as DNA, the CDR3 is TGTGCCAGTAGTACCGGGACAGGGATTTCCCGTGAGCAGTTCTTC.

The chain carries TRBV4-2 and TRBJ2-2, with TRBD1 identical over 7 bases. Germline CDR1 and CDR2: LGHNA and YNFKEQ. Trimming took 4 bases from V and 3 from J; bases not matched to a gene: 5. The CDR3 contains 15 residues. As DNA, the CDR3 is TGTGCCAGCAGCCGGGGAGACAGGGACACCGGGGAGCTGTTTTTT. Protein product: CASSRGDRDTGELFF.

The chain combines TRBV4-2 with TRBJ1-2, with D tentatively TRBD1 (6 bases). V was pared by 2 bases and J by 4 bases, with 23 bases between. This CDR3 spans 18 amino acids. Germline values: CDR1 LGHNA, CDR2 YNFKEQ. CDR3 nucleotides: TGTGCCAGCAGCCAATCGTTAAAAACCGGACAGCTAACCTATGGCTACACCTTC. Residues: CASSQSLKTGQLTYGYTF.

The rearrangement joins TRBV7-9 to TRBJ1-4; D is possibly TRBD1 (5 bases). V was shortened by 1 base and J by 4 bases, with 13 bases between the two germline ends. The CDR3 is 16 amino acids. The V gene's germline CDR1 is SEHNR and CDR2 FQNEAQ (reference sequence). CDR3 sequence: CASSLGWGDLNEKLFF. In nucleotides, the CDR3 is TGTGCCAGCAGCTTAGGCTGGGGCGACCTTAATGAAAAACTGTTTTTT.

This clone was found a few times. The chain combines TRBV13 with TRBJ2-7, with 7 bases identical to TRBD1. V lost 3 bases and J lost 2; bases outside the gene matches: 1. Looked up from germline, CDR1 is PRHDT and CDR2 is FYEKMQ (reference sequence). This CDR3 comprises 13 residues. This CDR3 reads CASSLRGPYEQYF. The CDR3 nucleotides are TGTGCCAGCAGCTTGAGGGGGCCCTACGAGCAGTACTTC.

This chain links TRBV28 with TRBJ1-2; 7 bases are shared with TRBD1. The CDR3 has 12 residues. V lost 8 bases, J lost 10 bases, and 10 bases stayed unmatched. Looked up from germline, CDR1 is MDHEN and CDR2 is SYDVKM. The DNA of the CDR3 is TGTGCCAGCTGGCGACAGGGATCGGTCTACACCTTC. This encodes CASWRQGSVYTF.

This clone was detected once. The J gene is TRBJ1-2, the V gene TRBV9; 8 nucleotides line up with TRBD1. V shed 3 bases and J 8 bases; nucleotides not matched to a gene: 27. CDR1 is SGDLS and CDR2 is YYNGEE in the germline V gene. The CDR3 length is 20 residues. CDR3 DNA sequence: TGTGCCAGCAGCGACCGACGGTGGGTGAACAGGACAGGGCACGTGTGGGGCTACACCTTC. Amino acids: CASSDRRWVNRTGHVWGYTF.

The V call is TRBV28, the J call TRBJ1-6, with 7 bases matching TRBD1. The CDR3 totals 18 residues. Germline V gives CDR1 MDHEN, CDR2 SYDVKM. V dropped 6 bases and J dropped 1; count of bases not matched to a gene: 12. The CDR3 loop is CASRSIRQGSSYNSPLHF. As DNA, the CDR3 is TGTGCCAGCAGATCGATCCGACAGGGATCATCCTATAATTCACCCCTCCACTTT.

Notes on this clone: Different DNA sequences within this sample yield the same CDR3. This chain uses TRBV19 with TRBJ1-2, with 8 bases lining up with TRBD1. After removal of 5 bases from V and 2 bases from J, the junction contained 4 bases not matched to a gene. The CDR3 covers 14 residues. CDR1 and CDR2 (germline): LNHDA, SQIVND (reference sequence). The CDR3 sequence is CASSPGQGNYGYTF. In nucleotides, the CDR3 is TGTGCCAGTAGTCCCGGACAGGGAAACTATGGCTACACCTTC.

The rearrangement uses TRBV6-5 and TRBJ2-1; TRBD1 matches 10 bases. The V and J ends lost 4 bases and 1 base, in that order; junction bases with no gene match: 1. The CDR3 is 15 residues long. Germline CDR1 is MNHEY and CDR2 is SVGAGI. The CDR3 nucleotides are TGTGCCAGCAGTTCGGACAGGGGGTCCTACAATGAGCAGTTCTTC. Translation gives CASSSDRGSYNEQFF.

DNA for the CDR3: TGCGCCAGCAGCCTTCGACAGGAAGAGAACACTGAAGCTTTCTTT. Its protein product is CASSLRQEENTEAFF. V and J are TRBV4-1 and TRBJ1-1, with D possibly being TRBD1 (6 bases). V lost 4 bases to trimming and J lost 1 base, with 13 bases between them. The CDR3 runs to 15 residues. Germline V gene sequence: CDR1 MGHRA, CDR2 YSYEKL.

V gene TRBV10-3 combines with J gene TRBJ1-1; unclear D gene. V lost 3 bases and J 7 bases, leaving 9 bases between the germline ends. The CDR3 totals 12 residues. Germline loops: CDR1 ENHRY, CDR2 SYGVKD. The CDR3 bases are TGTGCCATCAGTGACGGGTTGGATGAAGCTTTCTTT. Translated: CAISDGLDEAFF.

The chain recombines TRBV30 with TRBJ2-1, with 8 bases identical to TRBD2. The germline CDR1 and CDR2 sequences are GTSNPN and SVGIG (reference sequence). J gave up 2 bases and V 3 bases, and 6 bases lay outside the gene matches. The CDR3 runs 15 residues. CDR3 sequence: CAWSMERGPYNEQFF. CDR3 coding DNA: TGTGCCTGGAGCATGGAGCGGGGGCCCTACAATGAGCAGTTCTTC.

The rearrangement joins TRBV5-1 to TRBJ2-2; 10 bases are a match to TRBD1. Per germline, CDR1 SGHRS and CDR2 YFSETQ. This CDR3 has 17 residues. Trimming at V came to 4 bases and at J to 4 bases, leaving 10 bases not matched to a gene. CDR3 in amino acids: CASSHLPTGGGTGELFF. CDR3 nucleotides: TGCGCCAGCAGCCACCTTCCGACAGGGGGCGGCACCGGGGAGCTGTTTTTT.

This clone was observed a single time. The rearrangement uses TRBV3-1 (or the pseudogene TRBV3-2) and TRBJ1-2, with TRBD1 matching 8 bases. The CDR3 has 15 residues. The germline CDR1 and CDR2 sequences are LGHDT and YNNKEL (reference sequence). The V segment lost 1 base and the J segment 5 bases; nucleotides outside the gene matches: 6. CDR3 sequence reads: CASSQGTGKGYGYTF. The DNA for the CDR3 is TGTGCCAGCAGCCAAGGGACAGGGAAGGGTTATGGCTACACCTTC.

The chain couples TRBV3-1 (or the pseudogene TRBV3-2) to TRBJ2-7, with D tentatively TRBD2 (5 bases). The V end was cut by 4 bases, the J end by 1 base, with 17 bases between. Germline CDR1 and CDR2: LGHDT and YNNKEL (reference sequence). The CDR3 extends over 16 amino acids. CDR3 sequence: CASSPPRGAKSYEQYF. The CDR3 DNA is TGTGCCAGCAGCCCGCCCCGGGGTGCAAAATCCTACGAGCAGTACTTC.

The chain combines TRBV7-8 with TRBJ1-1; 10 bases are shared with TRBD1. This CDR3 comprises 16 residues. The germline gives CDR1 SGHVS, CDR2 FQNEAQ. After removal of 5 bases from V and 3 bases from J, the junction contained 9 bases not matched to a gene. The CDR3 DNA reads as TGTGCCAGCAGCCCCCAGGGACAGGGGTTTGACACTGAAGCTTTCTTT. This translates into CASSPQGQGFDTEAFF.

This chain links TRBV9 with TRBJ2-1, with 9 bases matching TRBD2. The ends lost 4 bases at V and 4 bases at J; junction bases unmatched: 12. Germline loops: CDR1 SGDLS, CDR2 YYNGEE. The CDR3 is made up of 17 amino acids. In nucleotides, the CDR3 is TGTGCCAGCAGCCTCCTGGGCGGGGGGGCGTATTACAATGAGCAGTTCTTC. It translates to CASSLLGGGAYYNEQFF.

The chain links TRBV13 to TRBJ1-1; the match to TRBD1 covers 12 bases. Germline CDR1 reads PRHDT; CDR2 reads FYEKMQ (reference sequence). The CDR3 spans 17 residues. Trimming at V came to 5 bases and at J to 3 bases, leaving 10 bases not matched to a gene. CDR3 sequence reads: CASSPQGDRGRDTEAFF. The CDR3 DNA follows: TGTGCCAGCAGCCCCCAGGGGGACAGGGGGCGAGACACTGAAGCTTTCTTT.

The chain employs TRBV5-6 and TRBJ1-1; D is possibly TRBD1 (6 bases). Trimming removed 4 bases from V and 2 bases from J, with 12 bases in between. This CDR3 comprises 14 residues. CDR1 and CDR2 from the germline V gene are SGHDT and YYEEEE. CDR3 protein: CASSGPTGNTEAFF. As DNA, the CDR3 is TGTGCCAGCAGCGGCCCGACAGGTAACACTGAAGCTTTCTTT.

V gene TRBV9 combines with J gene TRBJ1-3; D possibly corresponds to TRBD1 (6 bases). Germline V gives CDR1 SGDLS, CDR2 YYNGEE. The CDR3 totals 16 residues. V dropped 4 bases and J dropped 0 bases, with 14 bases sitting between them. Here the CDR3 reads CASSPRRGFSGNTIYF. CDR3 nucleotides: TGTGCCAGCAGCCCCCGCAGGGGCTTCTCTGGAAACACCATATATTTT.